This T cell receptor (beta chain) was sequenced in a study of T cells in localized non-small cell lung cancer. Findings and caveats of the study: Because sequencing included only one region (of the tumor), heterogeneity remains possible. The study linked higher blood T cell density to longer overall survival. Appearing in adjacent lung were a median about 50 of the top 100 tumor clones. Uninvolved adjacent lung showed higher T cell clonality than tumor.

Clones were read by immunoSEQ multiplex PCR, and TCRdb kept only the in-frame ones, dropping some. This sample has 78,000 or so clones; 84% occur once, and the top ten carry 2.8%. As concerns this clone: As yet, its antigen is unknown.

The source was peripheral blood, collected before any cancer treatment. The receptor comes from a man between 40 and 70 years old with stage I lung adenocarcinoma.

CDR3 sequence reads: CASSRQKGDEQYF. The CDR3 DNA follows: TGCGCCAGCTCCCGACAGAAGGGAGACGAGCAGTACTTC. The chain employs TRBV4-1 and TRBJ2-7, with D possibly called TRBD1 or TRBD2 (5 bases each). The CDR3 consists of 13 residues. The germline V gene encodes CDR1 MGHRA and CDR2 YSYEKL. Trimming pared 8 bases from V and 5 bases from J, leaving 16 bases between.